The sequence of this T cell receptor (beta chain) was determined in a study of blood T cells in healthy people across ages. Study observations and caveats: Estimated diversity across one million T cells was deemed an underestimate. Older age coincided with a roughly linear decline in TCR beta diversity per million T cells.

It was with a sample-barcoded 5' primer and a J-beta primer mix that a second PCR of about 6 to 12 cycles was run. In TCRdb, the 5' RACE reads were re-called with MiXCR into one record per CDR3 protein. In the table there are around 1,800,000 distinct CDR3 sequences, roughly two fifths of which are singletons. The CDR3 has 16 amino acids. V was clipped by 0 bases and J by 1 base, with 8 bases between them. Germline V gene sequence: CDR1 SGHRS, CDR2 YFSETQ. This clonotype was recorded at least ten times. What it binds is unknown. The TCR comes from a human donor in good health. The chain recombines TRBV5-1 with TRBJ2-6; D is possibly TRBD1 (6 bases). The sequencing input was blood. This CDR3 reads CASSLDRASGANVLTF. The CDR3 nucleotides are TGCGCCAGCAGCTTGGACAGGGCTTCTGGGGCCAACGTCCTGACTTTC.